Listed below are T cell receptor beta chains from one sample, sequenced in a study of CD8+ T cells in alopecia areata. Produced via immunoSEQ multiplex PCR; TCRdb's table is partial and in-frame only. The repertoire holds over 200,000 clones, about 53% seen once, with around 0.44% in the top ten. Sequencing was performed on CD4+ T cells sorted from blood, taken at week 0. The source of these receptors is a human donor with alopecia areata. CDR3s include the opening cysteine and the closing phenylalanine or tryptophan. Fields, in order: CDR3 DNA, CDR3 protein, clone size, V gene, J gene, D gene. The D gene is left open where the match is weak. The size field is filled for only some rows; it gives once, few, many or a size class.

CDR3 DNA: TGTGCCAGCTCATCACACCCGGGACAGGATGAAGCTTTCTTT; CDR3 protein: CASSSHPGQDEAFF; clone size: -; V gene: TRBV18; J gene: TRBJ1-1; D gene: TRBD1
CDR3 DNA: TGTGCCAGCAGCTTAGACGCGAACACTGAAGCTTTCTTT; CDR3 protein: CASSLDANTEAFF; clone size: -; V gene: TRBV7-9; J gene: TRBJ1-1; D gene: -
CDR3 DNA: TGCGCCAGCAGCTCTGAAGGGGCTAGCGGGAGGGCCTACAATGAGCAGTTCTTC; CDR3 protein: CASSSEGASGRAYNEQFF; clone size: -; V gene: TRBV5-1; J gene: TRBJ2-1; D gene: TRBD2
CDR3 DNA: TGTGCCAGCAGCTATGGGGGACCCTACGAGCAGTACTTC; CDR3 protein: CASSYGGPYEQYF; clone size: -; V gene: TRBV5-4; J gene: TRBJ2-7; D gene: -
CDR3 DNA: TGCAGCGTTGAAACCCCAAGGGACAGGGGAACCAAAAACATTCAGTACTTC; CDR3 protein: CSVETPRDRGTKNIQYF; clone size: -; V gene: TRBV29-1; J gene: TRBJ2-4; D gene: TRBD1
CDR3 DNA: TGTGCCAGCAGTGTAAACAGGGGGCAGGCTGAAGCTTTCTTT; CDR3 protein: CASSVNRGQAEAFF; clone size: -; V gene: TRBV27; J gene: TRBJ1-1; D gene: TRBD1
CDR3 DNA: TGTGCCAGCAGTCTCGCGGGGGCCCGGGAGCAGTTCTTC; CDR3 protein: CASSLAGAREQFF; clone size: -; V gene: TRBV6-5; J gene: TRBJ2-1; D gene: -
CDR3 DNA: TGTGCCAGCAGCTTAGCTGGGAGGTCCCCATCTGGTACGCAGTATTTT; CDR3 protein: CASSLAGRSPSGTQYF; clone size: -; V gene: TRBV7-2; J gene: TRBJ2-3; D gene: -
CDR3 DNA: TGTGCCAGCAGTCGTGACAGGGGGCTTTATGATACGCAGTATTTT; CDR3 protein: CASSRDRGLYDTQYF; clone size: -; V gene: TRBV6-5; J gene: TRBJ2-3; D gene: TRBD1
CDR3 DNA: TGTGCCAGCAGCTTAGATGAAGGGGGGACCCAGCATTTT; CDR3 protein: CASSLDEGGTQHF; clone size: medium-sized; V gene: TRBV7-3; J gene: TRBJ1-5; D gene: -
CDR3 DNA: TGCGCCAGCAGAGGGTCGAGTGAAGCTTTCTTT; CDR3 protein: CASRGSSEAFF; clone size: -; V gene: TRBV5-1; J gene: TRBJ1-1; D gene: -
CDR3 DNA: TGTGCCAGCAGGTCACCTACAGGGACTCATGAAAAACTGTTTTTT; CDR3 protein: CASRSPTGTHEKLFF; clone size: -; V gene: TRBV6-1; J gene: TRBJ1-4; D gene: -
CDR3 DNA: TGTGCCAGCAGTTCTGATCTAGAAGTCTACTTC; CDR3 protein: CASSSDLEVYF; clone size: -; V gene: TRBV6-6; J gene: TRBJ2-5; D gene: -
CDR3 DNA: TGTGCCTGGAGTTTCGGGACAGGAGGGATCTACGAGCAGTACTTC; CDR3 protein: CAWSFGTGGIYEQYF; clone size: -; V gene: TRBV30; J gene: TRBJ2-7; D gene: TRBD1
CDR3 DNA: TGTGCCAGCAGCTTAGCTGTAGCGGGGGATACGCAGTATTTT; CDR3 protein: CASSLAVAGDTQYF; clone size: -; V gene: TRBV7-9; J gene: TRBJ2-3; D gene: TRBD2
CDR3 DNA: TGTGCCAGCAGTTGGCCTCAGGGGGCGAACATTCAGTACTTC; CDR3 protein: CASSWPQGANIQYF; clone size: few; V gene: TRBV2; J gene: TRBJ2-4; D gene: TRBD1
CDR3 DNA: TGTGCCAGCAGAGGAGGGGGCCACGAGCAGTACTTC; CDR3 protein: CASRGGGHEQYF; clone size: -; V gene: TRBV2; J gene: TRBJ2-7; D gene: -
CDR3 DNA: TGTGCCAGTAGTCCCCGGGGGGGGAGAGGAAGGTTCTCTGGGGCCAACGTCCTGACTTTC; CDR3 protein: CASSPRGGRGRFSGANVLTF; clone size: -; V gene: TRBV19; J gene: TRBJ2-6; D gene: TRBD2
CDR3 DNA: TGCAGCGTTGGGGACGGGAGTGCCAAAAACATTCAGTACTTC; CDR3 protein: CSVGDGSAKNIQYF; clone size: few; V gene: TRBV29-1; J gene: TRBJ2-4; D gene: -
CDR3 DNA: TGCGCCAGCAGCTACTACAGGGATAGGGGCTACACCTTC; CDR3 protein: CASSYYRDRGYTF; clone size: -; V gene: TRBV5-1; J gene: TRBJ1-2; D gene: -
CDR3 DNA: TGCAGCGTGGGGACAGCTACGAATCAGCCCCAGCATTTT; CDR3 protein: CSVGTATNQPQHF; clone size: -; V gene: TRBV29-1; J gene: TRBJ1-5; D gene: TRBD1
CDR3 DNA: TGCGCCAGCAGCTTGAGGGAATGGAGTGAAAAACTGTTTTTT; CDR3 protein: CASSLREWSEKLFF; clone size: few; V gene: TRBV5-1; J gene: TRBJ1-4; D gene: -
CDR3 DNA: TGTGCCATCAGTGATGACTCAGAGACCCAGTACTTC; CDR3 protein: CAISDDSETQYF; clone size: -; V gene: TRBV10-3; J gene: TRBJ2-5; D gene: -
CDR3 DNA: TGTGCCAGCAGGGAGGGTGGATCTTCGCCCCTCCACTTT; CDR3 protein: CASREGGSSPLHF; clone size: -; V gene: TRBV25-1; J gene: TRBJ1-6; D gene: -
CDR3 DNA: TGTGCCTGGACCCGACAGGGTTTGGGATATAGCAATCAGCCCCAGCATTTT; CDR3 protein: CAWTRQGLGYSNQPQHF; clone size: -; V gene: TRBV30; J gene: TRBJ1-5; D gene: TRBD1
CDR3 DNA: TGCAGCGCCAAAATGGATGTGACAGGGAACACTGAAGCTTTCTTT; CDR3 protein: CSAKMDVTGNTEAFF; clone size: few; V gene: TRBV29-1; J gene: TRBJ1-1; D gene: -
CDR3 DNA: TGTGCCATCAGCACAGGGGAAGGCGCTGAAGCTTTCTTT; CDR3 protein: CAISTGEGAEAFF; clone size: -; V gene: TRBV10-3; J gene: TRBJ1-1; D gene: TRBD1
CDR3 DNA: TGTGCCAGACAGCCATCGAACACCGGGGAGCTGTTTTTT; CDR3 protein: CARQPSNTGELFF; clone size: few; V gene: TRBV2; J gene: TRBJ2-2; D gene: -
CDR3 DNA: TGTGCCTGGGAGGGGACATGGAACACTGAAGCTTTCTTT; CDR3 protein: CAWEGTWNTEAFF; clone size: once; V gene: TRBV30; J gene: TRBJ1-1; D gene: -
CDR3 DNA: TGCGCCAGCAGCTTGCCCTCGGGACAGGGTAAATGGTTCTTC; CDR3 protein: CASSLPSGQGKWFF; clone size: -; V gene: TRBV5-1; J gene: TRBJ2-1; D gene: TRBD1
CDR3 DNA: TGCAGCGTTGAATCGAGAACAGGGGTCGAGCAGTACTTC; CDR3 protein: CSVESRTGVEQYF; clone size: -; V gene: TRBV29-1; J gene: TRBJ2-7; D gene: TRBD1
CDR3 DNA: TGCAGCGTTGCAGGGGCACCCCCTATGGACATTCAGTACTTC; CDR3 protein: CSVAGAPPMDIQYF; clone size: -; V gene: TRBV29-1; J gene: TRBJ2-4; D gene: -
CDR3 DNA: TGTGCCAGCAGCGTATTAAGTAGCGGGGGATCGGAGACCCAGTACTTC; CDR3 protein: CASSVLSSGGSETQYF; clone size: -; V gene: TRBV9; J gene: TRBJ2-5; D gene: TRBD2
CDR3 DNA: TGTGCCAGCAGCTCCCAATCAGGAGACAATGAGCAGTTCTTC; CDR3 protein: CASSSQSGDNEQFF; clone size: many; V gene: TRBV7-2; J gene: TRBJ2-1; D gene: -
CDR3 DNA: TGTGCCAGCAGCGTAACCGGTCAAAATACCGGTGGCTACACCTTC; CDR3 protein: CASSVTGQNTGGYTF; clone size: once; V gene: TRBV9; J gene: TRBJ1-2; D gene: -
CDR3 DNA: TGTGCCAGCAGTCACGGCGGCATTCAGTACTTC; CDR3 protein: CASSHGGIQYF; clone size: -; V gene: TRBV27; J gene: TRBJ2-4; D gene: -
CDR3 DNA: TGTGCCTGGAGTGTAAGCCGTAACAATGAGCAGTTCTTC; CDR3 protein: CAWSVSRNNEQFF; clone size: -; V gene: TRBV30; J gene: TRBJ2-1; D gene: -
CDR3 DNA: TGTGCCAGCAGCCGACAGGAGAACTATGGCTACACCTTC; CDR3 protein: CASSRQENYGYTF; clone size: -; V gene: TRBV11-2; J gene: TRBJ1-2; D gene: -
CDR3 DNA: TGTGCCAGTAGTATAGTGGTCGGAAGCTCTGGGGCCAACGTCCTGACTTTC; CDR3 protein: CASSIVVGSSGANVLTF; clone size: -; V gene: TRBV19; J gene: TRBJ2-6; D gene: -
CDR3 DNA: TGTGCCAGCAGCTTATCCAAATATGGGACAGGGGATCAGCCCCAGCATTTT; CDR3 protein: CASSLSKYGTGDQPQHF; clone size: -; V gene: TRBV7-9; J gene: TRBJ1-5; D gene: TRBD1
CDR3 DNA: TGTGCCAGCAGCCTTAGCGGGAGCGCCAAAAACATTCAGTACTTC; CDR3 protein: CASSLSGSAKNIQYF; clone size: few; V gene: TRBV7-3; J gene: TRBJ2-4; D gene: TRBD2
CDR3 DNA: TGTGCCTGGAGCTCCTTCGGAGGGTCGAGCGAGCAGTACTTC; CDR3 protein: CAWSSFGGSSEQYF; clone size: few; V gene: TRBV30; J gene: TRBJ2-7; D gene: -
CDR3 DNA: TGTGCCAGCAGCGGTCAGGGGGCCTACGAGCAGTACTTC; CDR3 protein: CASSGQGAYEQYF; clone size: -; V gene: TRBV5-4; J gene: TRBJ2-7; D gene: TRBD1
CDR3 DNA: TGTGCCAGCAGCTCGGGGCCGGACAATGAGCAGTTCTTC; CDR3 protein: CASSSGPDNEQFF; clone size: once; V gene: TRBV9; J gene: TRBJ2-1; D gene: -
CDR3 DNA: TGTGCCAGCAGCGTAGCCCGGGGGTCTACCCACAATGAGCAGTTCTTC; CDR3 protein: CASSVARGSTHNEQFF; clone size: once; V gene: TRBV9; J gene: TRBJ2-1; D gene: -
CDR3 DNA: TGTGCCAGTAGTATACCGACAAGGACTAGTGAAGGCGAGACCCAGTACTTC; CDR3 protein: CASSIPTRTSEGETQYF; clone size: -; V gene: TRBV19; J gene: TRBJ2-5; D gene: TRBD2
CDR3 DNA: TGTGCCAGCACAGCCAGATACAATGAGCAGTTCTTC; CDR3 protein: CASTARYNEQFF; clone size: many; V gene: TRBV6-1; J gene: TRBJ2-1; D gene: -
CDR3 DNA: TGTGCCTGGACTGGCAGGGGAAATGAAAAACTGTTTTTT; CDR3 protein: CAWTGRGNEKLFF; clone size: -; V gene: TRBV30; J gene: TRBJ1-4; D gene: -
CDR3 DNA: TGTGCCAGCAGCTTCACTGCAACTAATGAAAAACTGTTTTTT; CDR3 protein: CASSFTATNEKLFF; clone size: -; V gene: TRBV7-2; J gene: TRBJ1-4; D gene: -
CDR3 DNA: TGTGCCTGGGGAGAGGGGGCGACGGGTCAAGCTTTCTTT; CDR3 protein: CAWGEGATGQAFF; clone size: -; V gene: TRBV30; J gene: TRBJ1-1; D gene: TRBD1
CDR3 DNA: TGTGCCGGAGGGAGACTAGCGGACACAGATACGCAGTATTTT; CDR3 protein: CAGGRLADTDTQYF; clone size: -; V gene: TRBV2; J gene: TRBJ2-3; D gene: TRBD2